A single sample gave rise to the 22 T cell receptor beta chains below, sequenced in a study of T cell repertoires in cytomegalovirus infection. TCRdb passed the reads through MiXCR, listing each CDR3 protein once. The repertoire holds 600,000 to 800,000 distinct CDR3 sequences, with roughly a quarter as singletons. Sequences were obtained from CD8+ T cells from PBMCs. These receptors were taken from a human donor in good health (CMV status not recorded). Some clones in this sample may be carry-over from other donors' samples.

This clonotype has only a few counts. This sequence joins TRBV12-3 or TRBV12-4 and TRBJ2-3; D perhaps matches TRBD2 (5 bases). This CDR3 is 12 amino acids long. The V end was cut by 4 bases, the J end by 6 bases, with 8 bases between. As DNA, the CDR3 is TGTGCCAGCAGTTGGACTCGCGATACGCAGTATTTT. It codes for CASSWTRDTQYF.

About this clonotype itself: A read error may be the cause here, since a much bigger clone is one base away. V and J are TRBV20-1 and TRBJ1-6; D ambiguous. Trimming removed 0 bases from V and 11 bases from J, with 20 bases in between. Per germline, CDR1 DFQATT and CDR2 SNEGSKA (reference sequence). This CDR3 contains 16 residues. CDR3 protein: CSARESTILLTPPLHF. CDR3 DNA: TGCAGTGCTAGAGAAAGCACGATCCTGTTGACACCACCCCTCCACTTT.

The CDR3 DNA is TGTGCCAGCAGCCAAGCCCTAAACTCTGGAAACACCATATATTTT. Translation: CASSQALNSGNTIYF. The rearrangement links TRBV4-2 to TRBJ1-3; unclear D gene. V dropped 1 base and J dropped 0 bases, with 7 bases sitting between them. CDR3 size: 15 residues. Germline V gives CDR1 LGHNA, CDR2 YNFKEQ.

The table lists this clonotype with a few counts. The chain joins TRBV29-1 to TRBJ1-1; D not certain. CDR1 is SQVTM and CDR2 is ANQGSEA in the germline V gene. The CDR3 consists of 12 residues. The V gene lost 7 bases and the J gene lost 0 bases, with 9 bases spanning the gap. In DNA, the CDR3 is TGCAGCGCCGGACGTATGAACACTGAAGCTTTCTTT. This codes for CSAGRMNTEAFF.

This clonotype was counted once. A read error may account for a junction end that differs from germline. V is TRBV25-1 and J is TRBJ1-6; maybe TRBD1 (5 bases). Per germline, CDR1 MGHDK and CDR2 SYGVNS. The CDR3 length is 15 residues. The CDR3 here is CASREEGRRNSPPHF. Written as DNA, the CDR3 is TGTGCCAGCAGAGAGGAGGGACGGAGAAATTCACCCCCCCACTTT.

The table lists this clonotype with a few counts. A much larger clone differs from this one at a single base, so this may be a read error. The chain uses TRBV7-8 and TRBJ2-7, with D tentatively TRBD1 (5 bases). The CDR3 is made up of 16 amino acids. CDR1 SGHVS and CDR2 FQNEAQ come from the germline V gene. The CDR3 DNA sequence: TGTGTCACTCAAGGGGCAGAAAGGGCCCAGACCTACGAGCAGTACTTC. It specifies CVTQGAERAQTYEQYF.

This clonotype occurred a few times. The gene calls are TRBV13 and TRBJ1-2; perhaps TRBD1 as D (5 bases). This CDR3 has 16 residues. Germline CDR1 and CDR2: PRHDT and FYEKMQ (reference sequence). V lost 5 bases, J lost 1 base, and 17 bases lay in between. The CDR3 region has the DNA TGTGCCAGCAGCCAATATGGGACGGGAGATAACTATGGCTACACCTTC. Translating gives CASSQYGTGDNYGYTF. The full variable domain, completed using reference TRBV13 and TRBJ1-2, is AAGVIQSPRHLIKEKRETATLKCYPIPRHDTVYWYQQGPGQDPQFLISFYEKMQSDKGSIPDRFSAQQFSDYHSELNMSSLELGDSALYFCASSQYGTGDNYGYTFGSGTRLTVV.

This clonotype was observed many times. The chain combines TRBV7-9 with TRBJ2-6; D gene ambiguous. There are 18 residues in the CDR3. The germline gives CDR1 SEHNR, CDR2 FQNEAQ (reference sequence). Trimming cost V 5 bases and J 0 bases, with 17 bases left between them. In nucleotides, the CDR3 is TGTGCCAGCAGCCCTTCATCAAGGAGTCTCTCTGGGGCCAACGTCCTGACTTTC. Encoded protein: CASSPSSRSLSGANVLTF.

J is TRBJ2-1 and V is TRBV6-4; perhaps TRBD1 as D (6 bases). Trimming removed 0 bases from V and 5 bases from J, with 14 bases in between. The CDR3 runs 16 residues. Germline V CDR1 and CDR2: MRHNA, SNTAGT. The CDR3 protein is CASSDSDRRADNEQFF. The CDR3, as DNA: TGTGCCAGCAGTGACTCGGACAGAAGGGCGGACAATGAGCAGTTCTTC.

The V gene is TRBV14, the J gene TRBJ1-3, with D unclear. From germline, CDR1 is SGHDN and CDR2 FVKESK. The CDR3 contains 16 residues. With 2 bases removed from V and 0 bases from J, the gap between germline ends came to 11 bases. CDR3 protein: CASSQYSGSSGNTIYF. Here the CDR3 DNA reads TGTGCCAGCAGCCAATATTCGGGGAGCTCTGGAAACACCATATATTTT. The full variable domain, its missing parts supplied by reference TRBV14 and TRBJ1-3, is EAGVTQFPSHSVIEKGQTVTLRCDPISGHDNLYWYRRVMGKEIKFLLHFVKESKQDESGMPNNRFLAERTGGTYSTLKVQPAELEDSGVYFCASSQYSGSSGNTIYFGEGSWLTVV.

At least ten counts were recorded for this clonotype. V usage is TRBV28 and J usage is TRBJ2-1; 11 bases fit TRBD1. The J segment lost 5 bases and the V segment lost 6 bases, leaving 30 bases of the junction unmatched. CDR3 length: 23 residues. Germline V CDR1 and CDR2: MDHEN, SYDVKM. For the CDR3, the DNA is TGTGCCAGCAGGCAGGGACAGGGGGGATTCGTTGGGTTTGGTGCTCTGGGAGACAATGAGCAGTTCTTC. Translated: CASRQGQGGFVGFGALGDNEQFF.

This clonotype came up many times. This rearrangement joins TRBV7-9 to TRBJ1-4; 7 bases are shared with TRBD1. The CDR3 is 14 amino acids. Per the germline V gene, CDR1 is SEHNR and CDR2 is FQNEAQ (reference sequence). J was trimmed by 8 bases and V by 5 bases; bases with no gene match: 8. CDR3 amino acids: CASSRQGGKEKLFF. CDR3 nucleotides: TGTGCCAGCAGCCGACAGGGTGGGAAGGAAAAACTGTTTTTT.

This clonotype turned up a few times. The rearrangement joins TRBV15 to TRBJ1-5; a weak D match, TRBD1 (5 bases). Germline V lookup: CDR1 LNHNV, CDR2 YYDKDF (reference sequence). V shed 5 bases and J shed 2 bases, with 13 bases lying between them. This CDR3 spans 15 amino acids. The CDR3 DNA follows: TGTGCCACCAGCCCTGACAGAGCTGGCAATCAGCCCCAGCATTTT. This sequence encodes CATSPDRAGNQPQHF.

V gene TRBV6-5 combines with J gene TRBJ2-3; TRBD2 matches at 8 bases. The V gene's germline CDR1 is MNHEY and CDR2 SVGAGI. J was trimmed by 6 bases and V by 6 bases; bases with no gene match: 11. This CDR3 comprises 15 residues. The CDR3 DNA reads TGTGCCAGCAGACCCCATAGCGGGGCAAGGGATACGCAGTATTTT. It translates to CASRPHSGARDTQYF.

The chain is built from TRBV5-1 and TRBJ1-1; TRBD1 aligns across 10 bases. There are 16 residues in the CDR3. The germline gives CDR1 SGHRS, CDR2 YFSETQ. V gave up 3 bases and J gave up 0 bases; unmatched junction bases: 5. CDR3 bases: TGCGCCAGCAGCTGGGGGGACAGGGGCTTGAACACTGAAGCTTTCTTT. This translates into CASSWGDRGLNTEAFF.

In this sample, this clonotype turned up a few times. The V call is TRBV6-2 or TRBV6-3, the J call TRBJ2-7, with 9 bases matching TRBD2. After removal of 5 bases from V and 9 bases from J, the junction contained 23 bases not matched to a gene. The CDR3 runs to 18 residues. In germline, CDR1 is MNHEY, CDR2 SVGEGT. The CDR3 region is CASSPIPGLAVDYGVQYV. The DNA of the CDR3 is TGTGCCAGCAGTCCGATTCCGGGACTAGCTGTAGACTACGGAGTGCAGTACGTC.

The chain joins TRBV12-3 or TRBV12-4 to TRBJ2-5; D might be TRBD1 or TRBD2, each matching 5 bases. V was clipped by 6 bases and J by 4 bases, with 12 bases between them. The CDR3 sequence is 13 residues long. The DNA of the CDR3 is TGTGCCAGCAGGCCTGGGGGTCCAGAGACCCAGTACTTC. Translated: CASRPGGPETQYF.

The chain carries TRBV28 and TRBJ2-5; 7 bases match TRBD2. The CDR3 has 14 amino acids. V shed 3 bases, J shed 3 bases, and the junction held 4 bases outside the gene matches. Germline CDR1 reads MDHEN; CDR2 reads SYDVKM. The CDR3 here is CASSLGGFEETQYF. CDR3 in DNA: TGTGCCAGCAGTTTGGGGGGGTTCGAAGAGACCCAGTACTTC.

This clonotype was seen ten or more times. The rearrangement uses TRBV7-8 and TRBJ2-7; no firm D call. The V and J ends lost 2 bases and 3 bases respectively, with 5 bases between them. Germline CDR1 and CDR2: SGHVS and FQNEAQ. The CDR3 contains 12 residues. CDR3 sequence (DNA): TGTGCCAGCAGCTTATCGGTCTACGAGCAGTACGTC. Residues: CASSLSVYEQYV.

The chain carries TRBV20-1 and TRBJ1-1; D gene ambiguous. Trimming removed 6 bases at V and 4 bases at J, with 6 bases between. Germline loops: CDR1 DFQATT, CDR2 SNEGSKA (reference sequence). CDR3 length equals 10 residues. As DNA, the CDR3 is TGCAGTGCAATAGGCACTGAAGCTTTCTTT. It encodes CSAIGTEAFF.

The chain uses TRBV20-1 and TRBJ2-3; 13 bases line up with TRBD2. The J segment lost 2 bases and the V segment lost 4 bases, leaving 12 bases of the junction unmatched. This CDR3 has 18 amino acids. CDR1 is DFQATT, CDR2 SNEGSKA, per germline (reference sequence). CDR3 protein: CSAKTIGGLAGDTDTQYF. CDR3 DNA: TGCAGTGCTAAAACGATAGGAGGACTAGCGGGGGACACAGATACGCAGTATTTT.

The rearrangement links TRBV19 to TRBJ2-5, with D perhaps being TRBD1 or TRBD2 (6 bases each). V shed 1 base and J shed 5 bases, with 14 bases lying between them. Germline V gene data show CDR1 as LNHDA and CDR2 as SQIVND (reference sequence). The CDR3 loop spans 15 amino acids. CDR3 amino acids: CASSIAHRRGETQYF. DNA of the CDR3: TGTGCCAGTAGTATAGCGCACAGGAGGGGGGAGACCCAGTACTTC.